This T cell receptor (beta chain) derives from a study of regulatory T cells in long-lasting Graves disease. In its sample, this clonotype was seen a few times. Time point given: newly diagnosed GD, antithyroid drugs for less than 3 months. PBMCs provided the RNA from which the TCR library was made. Relying on iRepertoire HTBI primers and Arm-PCR of CDR3 regions, the team built TCR beta libraries. MiXCR was run by TCRdb on the multiplex PCR reads, yielding one entry per CDR3 protein. The data contain around 400,000 distinct CDR3 sequences, about 16% of them singletons. V was pared by 5 bases and J by 0 bases, with 8 bases of the junction left unmatched. The germline gives CDR1 MNHNS, CDR2 SASEGT. This CDR3 is built from 19 residues.

The receptor comes from a female donor with Graves disease. The chain couples TRBV6-1 to TRBJ2-2; TRBD2 aligns across 14 bases. Here the sequenced sample was peripheral blood mononuclear cells (PBMCs), taken at new diagnosis, from a patient treated with antithyroid drugs. DNA for the CDR3: TGTGCCAGCAGTAAGGGACTAGCGGGAGTAAGGGCGAACACCGGGGAGCTGTTTTTT. Amino acids: CASSKGLAGVRANTGELFF.